The 3 T cell receptor beta chains below all came from one sample that was sequenced in a study of blood T cell repertoires in COVID-19. Profiled with immunoSEQ multiplex PCR; TCRdb holds only in-frame clones, not every one. Found here are around 280,000 clones, around 90% of them singletons; the top ten hold 6% to 7%. The sequencing input was PBMCs or T cells enriched from blood (not recorded which). The receptors here all came from a woman between 40 and 55 years old who had recovered from COVID-19.

This clone came up once. The chain uses TRBV19 and TRBJ2-3; no reliable D call. V was shortened by 3 bases and J by 0 bases, with 10 bases between the two germline ends. The CDR3 covers 15 residues. From germline, CDR1 is LNHDA and CDR2 SQIVND (reference sequence). Here the CDR3 reads CASSISASSTDTQYF. CDR3 in DNA: TGTGCCAGTAGTATCTCGGCTAGTAGCACAGATACGCAGTATTTT.

This chain links TRBV28 with TRBJ1-4; 9 bases agree with TRBD1. The J segment lost 7 bases and the V segment lost 11 bases, leaving 8 bases of the junction unmatched. CDR1 and CDR2 (germline): MDHEN, SYDVKM. The CDR3 is made up of 13 amino acids. The CDR3 sequence is CACTGQGREKLFF. The DNA of the CDR3 is TGTGCCTGCACGGGACAGGGCCGTGAAAAACTGTTTTTT.

The chain has TRBV11-2 and TRBJ1-1; D ambiguous. Trimming cost V 5 bases and J 6 bases, with 10 bases left between them. CDR3 length: 12 residues. The germline CDR1 and CDR2 sequences are SGHAT and FQNNGV. The CDR3 sequence is CASSPTGAEAFF. CDR3 sequence (DNA): TGTGCCAGCAGCCCAACCGGAGCTGAAGCTTTCTTT.